The present T cell receptor (beta chain) was sequenced within a study of cytomegalovirus exposure and HLA in healthy donors. Broader study findings: Accurate prediction of HLA-A and HLA-B alleles (for most subjects) was reportedly achieved from TCR beta sequences. In a later analysis, specific HLA alleles were associated with approximately 17,000 TCR beta sequences at a 0.05 false discovery rate.

Germline CDR1 ENHRY, CDR2 SYGVKD. Trimming left V 3 bases short and J 9 bases short, with 11 bases between. This CDR3 has 12 amino acids. As to this clone: Its specificity is not known.

Primers for the PCR totalled 60 Vbeta and 13 Jbeta. Only in-frame clones appear in the TCRdb table, and some are missing; sequencing was by immunoSEQ multiplex PCR. The sample shows roughly 140,000 clones, around 83% of them seen only once. The chain has TRBV10-3 and TRBJ2-5; the D gene is possibly TRBD1 (5 bases). Sequencing was done on a sample of PBMCs. The TCR was taken from a woman younger than 35 in good health and CMV-seronegative. The CDR3: CAISEGSQAQYF. The CDR3, as DNA: TGTGCCATCAGTGAAGGTTCACAGGCCCAGTACTTC.